Here is one TCR beta chain with its context. The data stem from a study of glioma-infiltrating T cells after dendritic cell vaccination. Measured with immunoSEQ multiplex PCR; TCRdb has only the in-frame clones, and not every one. The sample has roughly 100,000 clones; roughly 87% are singletons. In germline, CDR1 is MNHEY, CDR2 SVGAGI. The V end lost 10 bases, the J end lost 1 base, and 14 bases lay between the germline ends. The CDR3 totals 14 residues. As for time point: after dendritic cell vaccination, including at tumor progression/relapse. The sequence came from a human donor with glioblastoma. The material was blood, obtained after dendritic cell vaccination. This chain uses TRBV6-5 with TRBJ1-3; D perhaps matches TRBD1 (6 bases). The DNA of the CDR3 is TGTGCCACCACCTCGGGACAATCTGGAAACACCATATATTTT. Its protein is CATTSGQSGNTIYF.